This TCR beta chain came from a study of T-cell memory formation after mild COVID-19. Study-level results: A second wave of clones peaked on day 37, and their SARS-CoV-2 specificity went unconfirmed. Pre-infection memory held some responding clones, suggesting pre-existing cross-reactive T cells responded.

Germline CDR1 is LGHNA and CDR2 is YNFKEQ. This CDR3 has 15 amino acids. The trim removed 2 bases at V and 6 bases at J, leaving 1 base unmatched. TCR alpha and TCR beta cDNA libraries with sample barcodes and UMIs came from 5'RACE using constant-segment primers. MiXCR, applied by TCRdb to the 5' RACE reads, yields one record per CDR3 protein. The table has some 200,000 distinct CDR3 sequences, over 20% seen once. This clonotype was counted a few times. Its antigen is not known. The receptor was derived from an adult woman who had mild COVID-19 (a few samples of this study predate the infection). Cell type and time point are not known. V and J are TRBV4-2 and TRBJ2-2; TRBD2 agrees at 12 bases. Sequencing was done on a sample of PBMCs or a T cell subset sorted from them (not recorded which). DNA for the CDR3: TGTGCCAGCAGCCAAAGACTAGCGGGAGCCGGGGAGCTGTTTTTT. It is translated as CASSQRLAGAGELFF.